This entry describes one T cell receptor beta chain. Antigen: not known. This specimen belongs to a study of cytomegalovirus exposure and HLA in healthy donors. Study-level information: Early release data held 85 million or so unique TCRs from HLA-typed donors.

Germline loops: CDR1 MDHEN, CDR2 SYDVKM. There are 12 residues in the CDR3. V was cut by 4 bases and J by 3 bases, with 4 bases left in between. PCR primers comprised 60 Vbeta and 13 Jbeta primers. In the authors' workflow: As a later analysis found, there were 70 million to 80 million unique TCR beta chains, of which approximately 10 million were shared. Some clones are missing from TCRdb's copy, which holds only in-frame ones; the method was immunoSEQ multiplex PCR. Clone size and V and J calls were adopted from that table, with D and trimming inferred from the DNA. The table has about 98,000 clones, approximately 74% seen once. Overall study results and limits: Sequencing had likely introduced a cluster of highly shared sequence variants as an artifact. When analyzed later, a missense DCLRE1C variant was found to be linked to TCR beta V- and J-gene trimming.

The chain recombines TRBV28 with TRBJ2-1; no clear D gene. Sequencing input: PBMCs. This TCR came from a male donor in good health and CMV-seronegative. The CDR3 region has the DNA TGTGCCAGCAGTTCTATCTACAATGAGCAGTTCTTC. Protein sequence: CASSSIYNEQFF.